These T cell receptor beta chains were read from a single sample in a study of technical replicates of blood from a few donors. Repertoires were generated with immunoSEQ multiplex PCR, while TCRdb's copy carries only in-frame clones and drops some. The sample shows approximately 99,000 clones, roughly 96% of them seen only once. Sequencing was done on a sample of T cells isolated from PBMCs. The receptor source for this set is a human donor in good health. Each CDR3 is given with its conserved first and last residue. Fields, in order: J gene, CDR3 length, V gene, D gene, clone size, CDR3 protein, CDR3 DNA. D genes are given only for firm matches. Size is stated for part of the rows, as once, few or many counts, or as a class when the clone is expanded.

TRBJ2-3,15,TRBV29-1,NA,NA,CSVEGGGLPANTQYF,TGCAGCGTTGAGGGGGGTGGGCTTCCAGCGAATACGCAGTATTTT
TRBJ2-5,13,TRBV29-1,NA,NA,CSVSTGIGETQYF,TGCAGCGTTTCTACGGGTATCGGTGAGACCCAGTACTTC
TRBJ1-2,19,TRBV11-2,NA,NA,CASSLQIWGTYSTRYGYTF,TGTGCCAGCAGCCTTCAAATTTGGGGCACCTACTCTACGAGATATGGCTACACCTTC
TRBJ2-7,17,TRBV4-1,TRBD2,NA,CASSQAPPGLASYEQYF,TGCGCCAGCAGCCAAGCTCCACCCGGACTAGCGAGCTACGAGCAGTACTTC
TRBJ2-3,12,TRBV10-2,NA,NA,CASSEGPDTQYF,TGCGCCAGCAGTGAGGGCCCAGATACGCAGTATTTT
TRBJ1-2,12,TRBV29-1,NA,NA,CSATGFGHGYTF,TGCAGCGCAACAGGGTTTGGCCATGGCTACACCTTC
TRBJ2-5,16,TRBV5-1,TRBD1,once,CASSIRDRGLRETQYF,TGCGCCAGCAGCATCCGGGACAGGGGGTTAAGGGAGACCCAGTACTTC
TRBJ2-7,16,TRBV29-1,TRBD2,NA,CSVTGRTSGSYYEQYF,TGCAGCGTGACAGGGAGGACTAGCGGGAGCTACTACGAGCAGTACTTC
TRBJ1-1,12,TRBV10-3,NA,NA,CAIGQWNTEAFF,TGTGCCATCGGGCAATGGAACACTGAAGCTTTCTTT
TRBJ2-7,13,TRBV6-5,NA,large,CASRGGQNYEQYF,TGTGCCAGCAGAGGAGGACAGAACTACGAGCAGTACTTC
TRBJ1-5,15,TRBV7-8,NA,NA,CASSPETGSNQPQHF,TGTGCCAGCAGCCCAGAGACAGGTAGCAATCAGCCCCAGCATTTT
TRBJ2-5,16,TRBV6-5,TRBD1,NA,CASSYNPRGRRETQYF,TGTGCCAGCAGTTACAACCCCAGGGGGCGCCGGGAGACCCAGTACTTC
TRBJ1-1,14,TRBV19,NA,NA,CASSTLSGGTEAFF,TGTGCCAGTAGTACTCTATCCGGGGGCACTGAAGCTTTCTTT
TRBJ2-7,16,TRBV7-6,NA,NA,CASSLKAQGPSYEQYF,TGTGCCAGCAGCTTGAAAGCGCAGGGCCCCTCCTACGAGCAGTACTTC
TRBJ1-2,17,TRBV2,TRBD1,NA,CASRGQIRGQEVYGYTF,TGTGCCAGCAGAGGCCAAATAAGGGGACAGGAGGTCTATGGCTACACCTTC
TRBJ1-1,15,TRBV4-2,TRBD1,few,CASSQGDSVNTEAFF,TGTGCCAGCAGCCAAGGGGACAGTGTGAACACTGAAGCTTTCTTT